The 5 T cell receptor beta chains below all came from one sample that was sequenced in a study of T cell responses to AZD1222 COVID-19 vaccine. Sequencing used immunoSEQ multiplex PCR; TCRdb keeps in-frame clones, though not all of them. The sample contains some 120,000 clones, approximately 93% of which appear only once. This sample comprised peripheral blood, obtained on day 0 of AZD1222 vaccination. Receptors originate from an adult in good health.

The chain combines TRBV6-6 with TRBJ2-4, with TRBD2 matching over 11 bases. Germline V gene data show CDR1 as MNHNY and CDR2 as SVGAGI (reference sequence). The V and J ends lost 5 bases and 6 bases, in that order; junction bases with no gene match: 12. CDR3 length: 17 residues. Written as DNA, the CDR3 is TGTGCCAGCAGTCCCCCCGGCTGGCTAGCGGGAGGAAACATTCAGTACTTC. Translated, it gives CASSPPGWLAGGNIQYF.

The rearrangement joins TRBV27 to TRBJ2-1, with TRBD2 matching 7 bases. The ends lost 11 bases at V and 0 bases at J; junction bases unmatched: 10. The CDR3 spans 15 residues. Germline values: CDR1 MNHEY, CDR2 SMNVEV (reference sequence). The CDR3 DNA reads TGTGCCTGCCGGGACTACCCGAGCTCCTACAATGAGCAGTTCTTC. Its translation is CACRDYPSSYNEQFF.

This chain connects TRBV3-1 (or the pseudogene TRBV3-2) to TRBJ1-2; D unclear. V shed 3 bases and J shed 9 bases, with 17 bases lying between them. The CDR3 is 14 amino acids. Germline values: CDR1 LGHDT, CDR2 YNNKEL (reference sequence). The CDR3 loop reads CASSHERATLRYTF. The CDR3, as DNA: TGTGCCAGCAGCCACGAAAGGGCCACACTTCGCTACACCTTC.

This chain uses TRBV16 with TRBJ2-3; 9 nucleotides match TRBD2. V gave up 1 base and J gave up 4 bases; unmatched junction bases: 3. This CDR3 has 15 residues. Looked up from germline, CDR1 is KGHSY and CDR2 is FQNENV. CDR3 nucleotides: TGTGCCAGCAGCCAATTACTAGCGGGTGCAGATACGCAGTATTTT. Amino acids: CASSQLLAGADTQYF.

This clone showed up just once. The rearrangement links TRBV28 to TRBJ2-2, with unresolved D. The CDR3 is made up of 13 amino acids. Trimming stripped 4 bases from V and 8 bases from J, with 11 bases between. The V gene's germline CDR1 is MDHEN and CDR2 SYDVKM. In DNA form, the CDR3 reads TGTGCCAGCAGTTCAAGGGTATCAGGGGAGCTGTTTTTT. Amino acids: CASSSRVSGELFF. The entire variable domain, with the rest obtained from reference TRBV28 and TRBJ2-2, is as follows: DVKVTQSSRYLVKRTGEKVFLECVQDMDHENMFWYRQDPGLGLRLIYFSYDVKMKEKGDIPEGYSVSREKKERFSLILESASTNQTSMYLCASSSRVSGELFFGEGSRLTVL.